This T cell receptor beta chain was recorded in a study of cytotoxic CD8 clonotypes in ibrutinib-treated CLL. Study-level information: Partial responses numbered approximately 24 and complete responses 2; after a median around 72 months, about 14 stayed remitted and roughly twelve progressed. General observations from the study: The clonality rise at ibrutinib response reflected private clonotype expansion.

In regard to this clone: Its antigen is unknown.

Sequencing was performed with immunoSEQ multiplex PCR; in TCRdb, only in-frame clones are kept and a portion is missing. The top ten hold around 13% of the sample, which has about 130,000 clones, 70% to 80% seen once. Looked up from germline, CDR1 is SGDLS and CDR2 is YYNGEE. Trimming stripped 5 bases from V and 2 bases from J, with 12 bases between. The CDR3 covers 14 residues. The chain uses TRBV9 and TRBJ2-3; a possible D gene is TRBD2 (6 bases). The sequence came from a human donor with chronic lymphocytic leukemia. Sequencing used PBMCs, obtained after 12 months of ibrutinib treatment. The CDR3 DNA sequence: TGTGCCAGCAGTGGGGCGGGGCCCACAGATACGCAGTATTTT. Translating gives CASSGAGPTDTQYF.